The 14 T cell receptor beta chains below come from one sample, sequenced in a study of cytomegalovirus exposure and HLA in healthy donors. The PCR employed 60 Vbeta primers together with 13 Jbeta primers. Using immunoSEQ multiplex PCR, the repertoire was profiled, and TCRdb retains in-frame clones only, with some absent. The sample lists some 120,000 clones, approximately 60% seen once, with about 2.2% in the top ten. Specimen: PBMCs. Every receptor here comes from a young woman in good health and CMV-seronegative.

The V and J genes are TRBV28 and TRBJ1-1, with 9 bases lining up with TRBD1. This CDR3 has 15 residues. The V and J ends lost 5 bases and 0 bases, in that order; junction bases with no gene match: 4. Germline V gene lookup returns CDR1 MDHEN and CDR2 SYDVKM. CDR3 bases: TGTGCCAGCAGTCGGGACAGGGCGATGAACACTGAAGCTTTCTTT. It specifies CASSRDRAMNTEAFF.

This chain joins TRBV27 and TRBJ2-7; possibly TRBD2 for D (5 bases). Trimming left V 2 bases short and J 6 bases short, with 14 bases between. The germline V gene has CDR1 MNHEY and CDR2 SMNVEV (reference sequence). This CDR3 has 14 residues. The chain's CDR3 is CASSLEGTPFEQYF. In DNA form, the CDR3 reads TGTGCCAGCAGTTTAGAGGGAACACCGTTCGAGCAGTACTTC.

The chain recombines TRBV19 with TRBJ1-2, with a weak D call TRBD1 (5 bases). The germline V gene encodes CDR1 LNHDA and CDR2 SQIVND (reference sequence). The ends were cut back, 1 base at V and 3 bases at J, with 15 bases in the middle. The CDR3 extends over 16 amino acids. CDR3 DNA: TGTGCCAGTAGTATAGGGGTCAGGGCGGAAGACTATGGCTACACCTTC. It codes for CASSIGVRAEDYGYTF. Full variable domain (rest looked up from reference TRBV19 and TRBJ1-2): DGGITQSPKYLFRKEGQNVTLSCEQNLNHDAMYWYRQDPGQGLRLIYYSQIVNDFQKGDIAEGYSVSREKKESFPLTVTSAQKNPTAFYLCASSIGVRAEDYGYTFGSGTRLTVV.

The V call is TRBV5-6, the J call TRBJ1-6, with D unresolved. This CDR3 has 17 amino acids. Trimming left V 6 bases short and J 0 bases short, with 16 bases between. The germline V gene encodes CDR1 SGHDT and CDR2 YYEEEE. CDR3 amino acids: CASTHSSFSSYNSPLHF. The CDR3 region has the DNA TGTGCCAGCACGCATTCATCCTTCAGCTCCTATAATTCACCCCTCCACTTT.

J is TRBJ2-3 and V is TRBV18, with D unresolved. Between the trimmed V and J ends, which lost 2 bases and 5 bases, there was a span of 11 bases. This CDR3 region has 14 residues. CDR1 is KGHSH and CDR2 is LQKENI in the germline V gene. CDR3 loop: CASSPSFLLDTQYF. The DNA for the CDR3 is TGTGCCAGCTCACCATCCTTCCTTTTAGATACGCAGTATTTT.

J is TRBJ2-1 and V is TRBV25-1; TRBD1 is a possible D gene (5 bases). The CDR3 runs to 13 residues. V was cut by 5 bases and J by 4 bases, with 9 bases left in between. CDR1 is MGHDK and CDR2 is SYGVNS in the germline V gene. The CDR3 sequence is CASSRPGYNEQFF. DNA for the CDR3: TGTGCCAGCAGTCGGCCAGGGTACAATGAGCAGTTCTTC.

This sequence joins TRBV6-6 and TRBJ2-3; 13 nucleotides agree with TRBD2. This CDR3 region has 15 residues. Germline CDR1 reads MNHNY; CDR2 reads SVGAGI (reference sequence). Trimming at V came to 6 bases and at J to 8 bases, leaving 8 bases not matched to a gene. CDR3 DNA: TGTGCCAGCAGCTACGGGACTAGCGGGAAGGGTACGCAGTATTTT. Residues: CASSYGTSGKGTQYF.

The genes are TRBV7-8 and TRBJ1-4; D is possibly TRBD1 (6 bases). CDR3 length equals 13 residues. Germline CDR1 SGHVS, CDR2 FQNEAQ. V lost 6 bases to trimming and J lost 8 bases, with 13 bases between them. Here the CDR3 DNA reads TGTGCCAGCAGTCCAGGGGTATTCGAAAAACTGTTTTTT. Translated: CASSPGVFEKLFF.

This rearrangement joins TRBV29-1 to TRBJ2-1; perhaps TRBD2 as D (5 bases). V shed 7 bases and J shed 12 bases, with 16 bases lying between them. Germline CDR1 is SQVTM and CDR2 is ANQGSEA. CDR3 length: 11 amino acids. CDR3 protein: CSASRQEAQFF. CDR3 bases: TGCAGCGCCTCCCGGCAGGAGGCGCAGTTCTTC.

This chain connects TRBV2 to TRBJ1-5; D not certain. Germline V gene sequence: CDR1 SNHLY, CDR2 FYNNEI. Trimming shortened V by 2 bases and J by 5 bases, and 16 bases separated the two germline ends. The CDR3 has 16 residues. CDR3 residues: CASSESSRDLDQPQHF. As DNA, the CDR3 is TGTGCCAGCAGTGAAAGTTCCCGGGATTTGGATCAGCCCCAGCATTTT.

The chain uses TRBV30 and TRBJ1-2, with a weak D call TRBD1 (6 bases). Looked up from germline, CDR1 is GTSNPN and CDR2 is SVGIG (reference sequence). The germline V and J ends were trimmed by 8 bases and 8 bases, with 15 bases remaining between them. The CDR3 loop spans 11 amino acids. CDR3 loop: CARGGLQGYTF. The CDR3 bases are TGTGCCCGCGGGGGGCTACAAGGCTACACCTTC. The full variable domain, completed using reference TRBV30 and TRBJ1-2, is SQTIHQWPATLVQPVGSPLSLECTVEGTSNPNLYWYRQAAGRGLQLLFYSVGIGQISSEVPQNLSASRPQDRQFILSSKKLLLSDSGFYLCARGGLQGYTFGSGTRLTVV.

The rearrangement links TRBV6-4 to TRBJ2-7; TRBD2 matches at 7 bases. CDR3 length equals 14 residues. Trimming cost V 2 bases and J 6 bases; bases outside gene matches: 7. The germline V gene has CDR1 MRHNA and CDR2 SNTAGT. The CDR3 loop is CASSDGRGGGEQYF. The CDR3 coding sequence is TGTGCCAGCAGTGACGGGAGGGGAGGTGGCGAGCAGTACTTC.

There are a few counts of this clone. The chain uses TRBV5-4 and TRBJ2-7, with 10 nucleotides matching TRBD1. This CDR3 spans 15 amino acids. Germline CDR1 and CDR2: SGHNT and YYREEE (reference sequence). Unmatched junction bases numbered 8, after V lost 4 bases and J lost 4 bases. The CDR3 loop is CASSEPGQGSYEQYF. The CDR3, as DNA: TGTGCCAGCAGCGAACCGGGACAGGGGTCGTACGAGCAGTACTTC.

The chain has TRBV15 and TRBJ1-1; 7 bases align to TRBD1. CDR3 length equals 15 residues. V lost 3 bases, J lost 2 bases, and 6 bases stayed unmatched. The germline gives CDR1 LNHNV, CDR2 YYDKDF (reference sequence). The CDR3 bases are TGTGCCACCAGCAGGGCAACAGGGGTAAACACTGAAGCTTTCTTT. It encodes CATSRATGVNTEAFF.